The 25 T cell receptor beta chains below were found in one sample sequenced in a study of cytomegalovirus exposure and HLA in healthy donors. Using immunoSEQ multiplex PCR, the repertoire was profiled, and TCRdb retains in-frame clones only, with some absent. Here the sample spans over 200,000 clones, roughly 91% being singletons. Source material: PBMCs. The receptors here all came from a young woman in good health and CMV-seropositive.

This clone occurred a few times. The genes are TRBV9 and TRBJ2-7, with TRBD1 identical over 12 bases. This CDR3 spans 16 amino acids. Germline CDR1 SGDLS, CDR2 YYNGEE. With V trimmed by 4 bases and J by 3 bases, 8 bases remained unmatched. The CDR3 protein is CASSRGQGASVYEQYF. The CDR3 coding sequence is TGTGCCAGCAGCAGGGGACAGGGGGCTAGCGTCTACGAGCAGTACTTC. The full variable domain, rest sourced from reference TRBV9 and TRBJ2-7, is DSGVTQTPKHLITATGQRVTLRCSPRSGDLSVYWYQQSLDQGLQFLIQYYNGEERAKGNILERFSAQQFPDLHSELNLSSLELGDSALYFCASSRGQGASVYEQYFGPGTRLTVT.

V gene TRBV19 combines with J gene TRBJ2-7; possible D gene TRBD2, 6 bases. The CDR3 sequence is 15 residues long. Trimming pared 7 bases from V and 3 bases from J, leaving 19 bases between. Looked up from germline, CDR1 is LNHDA and CDR2 is SQIVND (reference sequence). DNA of the CDR3: TGTGCCAGTACCTTTCGACTAGGTGTGGTCTACGAGCAGTACTTC. Amino acids: CASTFRLGVVYEQYF.

The DNA for the CDR3 is TGCGCCAGCAGCCAAAGCCCGGACAGTCAAGATGAGCAGTTCTTC. As protein: CASSQSPDSQDEQFF. J is TRBJ2-1 and V is TRBV4-1; a possible D gene is TRBD1 (6 bases). The germline CDR1 and CDR2 sequences are MGHRA and YSYEKL. Trimming cost V 2 bases and J 8 bases, with 16 bases left between them. This CDR3 has 15 residues.

This clone was recorded only once. The chain combines TRBV27 with TRBJ1-2; 7 nucleotides align to TRBD1. V gave up 2 bases and J gave up 6 bases; unmatched junction bases: 6. Germline V gives CDR1 MNHEY, CDR2 SMNVEV (reference sequence). This CDR3 region has 14 residues. The CDR3 DNA sequence: TGTGCCAGCAGTTTAGGGGCAGGGGGGAATGGCTACACCTTC. This translates into CASSLGAGGNGYTF.

V and J are TRBV27 and TRBJ2-7; TRBD1 aligns across 8 bases. Germline assignment: CDR1 MNHEY and CDR2 SMNVEV (reference sequence). This CDR3 contains 15 residues. The J segment lost 3 bases and the V segment lost 2 bases, leaving 6 bases of the junction unmatched. CDR3 region: CASSLGTGGLYEQYF. CDR3 DNA sequence: TGTGCCAGCAGTTTAGGAACAGGGGGTCTCTACGAGCAGTACTTC.

This chain uses TRBV25-1 with TRBJ2-1; 7 nucleotides agree with TRBD2. The CDR3 is made up of 16 amino acids. After removal of 2 bases from V and 5 bases from J, the junction contained 9 bases not matched to a gene. Per germline, CDR1 MGHDK and CDR2 SYGVNS. The CDR3 spells CASSEDGGSRHNEQFF. Here the CDR3 DNA reads TGTGCCAGCAGTGAAGACGGCGGGAGTCGGCACAATGAGCAGTTCTTC.

The rearrangement links TRBV30 to TRBJ1-1; TRBD1 matches at 7 bases. CDR1 and CDR2 (germline): GTSNPN, SVGIG (reference sequence). Trimming cost V 2 bases and J 3 bases; bases outside gene matches: 9. This CDR3 is 15 amino acids long. This CDR3 is CAWSTKQGFDTEAFF. In nucleotides, the CDR3 is TGTGCCTGGAGTACTAAACAGGGGTTTGACACTGAAGCTTTCTTT.

This clone was observed a single time. The chain has TRBV15 and TRBJ2-6; D gene ambiguous. The V gene's germline CDR1 is LNHNV and CDR2 YYDKDF (reference sequence). V was trimmed by 0 bases and J by 0 bases, leaving 6 bases between them. The CDR3 has 16 amino acids. CDR3: CATSRDRSSGANVLTF. CDR3 DNA: TGTGCCACCAGCAGAGATAGAAGCTCTGGGGCCAACGTCCTGACTTTC.

The chain has TRBV19 and TRBJ2-3; D unresolved. Germline assignment: CDR1 LNHDA and CDR2 SQIVND (reference sequence). The V end lost 6 bases, the J end lost 2 bases, and 9 bases lay between the germline ends. The CDR3 runs 13 residues. This chain's CDR3 is CASSVRFTDTQYF. The CDR3 nucleotides read TGTGCCAGTAGCGTCAGGTTCACAGATACGCAGTATTTT.

V is TRBV15 and J is TRBJ2-3; 7 bases are a match to TRBD2. This CDR3 comprises 14 residues. The V and J ends lost 3 bases and 2 bases, in that order; junction bases with no gene match: 2. Germline V gene lookup returns CDR1 LNHNV and CDR2 YYDKDF (reference sequence). As DNA, the CDR3 is TGTGCCACCAGCAGGGGAGGGGACACAGATACGCAGTATTTT. Translated, it gives CATSRGGDTDTQYF.

In its sample, this clone was seen a few times. CDR3 residues: CASSLRQTYEQYF. The DNA of the CDR3 is TGCGCCAGCAGCTTGAGACAGACCTACGAGCAGTACTTC. The J gene is TRBJ2-7, the V gene TRBV5-1, with D maybe TRBD1 (5 bases). The CDR3 loop spans 13 amino acids. V was cut by 1 base and J by 2 bases, with 7 bases left in between. Germline values: CDR1 SGHRS, CDR2 YFSETQ.

J is TRBJ1-1 and V is TRBV21-1; the tabulated D call, TRBD1, remains unverified against the DNA. TRBV21-1 is annotated as a pseudogene. The CDR3 has 18 residues. The CDR3 nucleotides are TGTGCCAGCAGCAGACAGACTCCCAAGAAGAGATTGAACACTGAAGCTTTCTTT. It is translated as CASSRQTPKKRLNTEAFF.

The chain has TRBV7-6 and TRBJ2-3; 9 bases agree with TRBD2. This CDR3 is 15 amino acids long. V was clipped by 4 bases and J by 4 bases; unmatched bases: 6. The V gene's germline CDR1 is SGHVS and CDR2 FNYEAQ. The CDR3 region has the DNA TGTGCCAGCAGCTCTAGCGGGATTAGCCCAGATACGCAGTATTTT. Translated, it gives CASSSSGISPDTQYF.

The V and J genes are TRBV27 and TRBJ2-2; 8 bases are shared with TRBD1. Per germline, CDR1 MNHEY and CDR2 SMNVEV (reference sequence). The V and J ends lost 3 bases and 6 bases, in that order; junction bases with no gene match: 3. The CDR3 extends over 14 amino acids. Here the CDR3 reads CASSFGQGAGELFF. The CDR3 nucleotides are TGTGCCAGCAGTTTTGGACAGGGCGCCGGGGAGCTGTTTTTT.

The V gene is TRBV6-1, the J gene TRBJ2-7, with 7 bases fitting TRBD1. CDR3 length equals 14 residues. CDR1 and CDR2 (germline): MNHNS, SASEGT. Trimming took 6 bases from V and 5 from J; bases not matched to a gene: 10. CDR3: CASSYRGLGDEQYF. The CDR3 nucleotides are TGTGCCAGCAGCTACAGGGGTTTGGGGGACGAGCAGTACTTC.

The rearrangement joins TRBV5-4 to TRBJ2-1, with 16 nucleotides matching TRBD2. The CDR3 consists of 15 residues. Germline V gene data show CDR1 as SGHNT and CDR2 as YYREEE (reference sequence). Germline trimming cut 6 bases from V and 8 bases from J; bases unmatched to any gene: 5. The DNA of the CDR3 is TGTGCCAGCACCTCTGGGACTAGCGGGAGGGATGAGCAGTTCTTC. It specifies CASTSGTSGRDEQFF. The full variable domain, with the rest looked up from reference TRBV5-4 and TRBJ2-1, is ETGVTQSPTHLIKTRGQQVTLRCSSQSGHNTVSWYQQALGQGPQFIFQYYREEENGRGNFPPRFSGLQFPNYSSELNVNALELDDSALYLCASTSGTSGRDEQFFGPGTRLTVL.

The chain is built from TRBV7-2 and TRBJ2-3; 8 positions agree with TRBD2. Germline trimming cut 1 base from V and 1 base from J; bases unmatched to any gene: 1. CDR3 length: 15 amino acids. Germline loops: CDR1 SGHTA, CDR2 FQGNSA. The CDR3 sequence is CASSLDGRGTDTQYF. CDR3 sequence (DNA): TGTGCCAGCAGCTTAGACGGGAGGGGCACAGATACGCAGTATTTT.

The genes are TRBV7-3 and TRBJ2-7; D is possibly TRBD2 (6 bases). Per germline, CDR1 SGHTA and CDR2 FQGTGA. The V gene lost 2 bases and the J gene lost 3 bases, with 14 bases spanning the gap. This CDR3 has 15 residues. The CDR3: CASSLSGGDRYEQYF. As DNA, the CDR3 is TGTGCCAGCAGCTTATCCGGGGGAGATCGCTACGAGCAGTACTTC.

V usage is TRBV27 and J usage is TRBJ1-1; 7 bases are a match to TRBD1. Germline loops: CDR1 MNHEY, CDR2 SMNVEV (reference sequence). Losses at the gene ends were 5 bases for V and 6 bases for J; bases not matched to a gene: 12. The CDR3 spans 15 residues. The CDR3 region has the DNA TGTGCCAGCAGTGCCGGGACAGTTTTTCTCGCTGAAGCTTTCTTT. This translates into CASSAGTVFLAEAFF.

V and J are TRBV5-1 and TRBJ2-3; 10 bases map to TRBD2. CDR3 size: 14 residues. Trimming took 6 bases from V and 1 from J; bases not matched to a gene: 2. Germline V gene data show CDR1 as SGHRS and CDR2 as YFSETQ. The CDR3 region is CASTGTSGTDTQYF. In DNA form, the CDR3 reads TGCGCCAGCACCGGGACTAGCGGCACAGATACGCAGTATTTT.

This clone appeared a few times. The chain couples TRBV2 to TRBJ1-5; weak D call: TRBD1 (5 bases). CDR1 and CDR2 from the germline V gene are SNHLY and FYNNEI. Trimming removed 5 bases from V and 4 bases from J, with 12 bases in between. The CDR3 totals 14 residues. CDR3 residues: CASSPDILNQPQHF. CDR3 sequence (DNA): TGTGCCAGCAGTCCGGACATCTTAAATCAGCCCCAGCATTTT.

The CDR3, as DNA: TGCGCCAGCAGCCAGGGACTAGCGGGAGTTGTGTTCACAGATACGCAGTATTTT. Encoded protein: CASSQGLAGVVFTDTQYF. The chain combines TRBV4-1 with TRBJ2-3, with TRBD2 matching over 14 bases. This CDR3 is 18 amino acids long. J gave up 2 bases and V 3 bases, and 7 bases lay outside the gene matches. Per germline, CDR1 MGHRA and CDR2 YSYEKL.

The chain has TRBV27 and TRBJ2-1; 9 positions agree with TRBD2. Germline values: CDR1 MNHEY, CDR2 SMNVEV (reference sequence). CDR3 length: 14 amino acids. Losses at the gene ends were 6 bases for V and 6 bases for J; bases not matched to a gene: 6. The CDR3 DNA is TGTGCCAGCAGGATGGCGGGAGGGCCCAATGAGCAGTTCTTC. The encoded protein is CASRMAGGPNEQFF.

V and J are TRBV5-1 and TRBJ2-7, with TRBD2 as a possible D gene (6 bases). The CDR3 length is 11 residues. The V and J ends lost 3 bases and 10 bases respectively, with 11 bases between them. From germline, CDR1 is SGHRS and CDR2 YFSETQ. CDR3 DNA sequence: TGCGCCAGCAGCTCACCCGGGAGACAGTACTTC. This codes for CASSSPGRQYF.

Note on this clone: Distinct nucleotide sequences in the sample also encode this CDR3. V usage is TRBV30 and J usage is TRBJ2-5; 7 nucleotides align to TRBD1. Per the germline V gene, CDR1 is GTSNPN and CDR2 is SVGIG (reference sequence). This CDR3 has 13 residues. V gave up 4 bases and J gave up 1 base; unmatched junction bases: 3. CDR3 coding DNA: TGTGCCTGGAATCGGGACAGCCAAGAGACCCAGTACTTC. Its translation: CAWNRDSQETQYF.